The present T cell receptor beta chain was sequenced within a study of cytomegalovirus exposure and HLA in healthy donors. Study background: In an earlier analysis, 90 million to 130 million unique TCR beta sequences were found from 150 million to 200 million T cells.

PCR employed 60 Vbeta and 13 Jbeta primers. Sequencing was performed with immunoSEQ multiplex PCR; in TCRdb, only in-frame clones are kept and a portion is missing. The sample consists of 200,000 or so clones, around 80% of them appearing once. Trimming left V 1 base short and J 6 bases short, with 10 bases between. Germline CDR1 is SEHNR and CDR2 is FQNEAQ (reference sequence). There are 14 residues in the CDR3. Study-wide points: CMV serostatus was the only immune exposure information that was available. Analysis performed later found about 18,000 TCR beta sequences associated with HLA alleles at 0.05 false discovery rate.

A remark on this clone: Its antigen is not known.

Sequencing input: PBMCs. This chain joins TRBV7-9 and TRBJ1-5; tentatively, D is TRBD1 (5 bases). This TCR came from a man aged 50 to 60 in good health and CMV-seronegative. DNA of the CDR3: TGTGCCAGCAGCTTAGTGGGGCCGGGTCAGCCCCAGCATTTT. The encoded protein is CASSLVGPGQPQHF.